What follows describes a single TCR beta chain. Its target is not known. These data belong to a study of T cells in localized non-small cell lung cancer. General study findings and limits: Across samples, adjacent lung featured a median roughly 56 of the top 100 tumor clones. Longer overall survival was associated with a higher density of T cells in the blood. Uninvolved adjacent lung had the highest recorded T cell clonality, with tumor below it.

Method: immunoSEQ multiplex PCR; TCRdb's copy keeps in-frame clones and lacks some. The sample includes around 19,000 clones, approximately 82% seen only once; the top ten take roughly 34%. The CDR3 consists of 15 residues. V gave up 4 bases and J gave up 6 bases, with 17 bases separating them. The germline V gene has CDR1 SGHKS and CDR2 YYEKEE (reference sequence). This chain connects TRBV5-5 to TRBJ2-1; D is tentatively TRBD1 or TRBD2 (5 bases each). The sample was peripheral blood, taken before any cancer treatment. This sequence was found in a male donor at least 60 years old with stage III lung adenocarcinoma. The CDR3 DNA follows: TGTGCCAGCAGCCCAATTACCGGGGCGGTCAATGAGCAGTTCTTC. Amino acids: CASSPITGAVNEQFF.